The 10 T cell receptor beta chains in this list originate from one sample, sequenced in a study of blood T cells in healthy people across ages. A second PCR of 7 to 11 cycles used a sample-barcoded 5' primer and a J-beta primer mix. A single record per CDR3 protein comes from TCRdb applying MiXCR to the 5' RACE reads. The sample lists some 800,000 distinct CDR3 sequences, 20% to 25% occurring once. These data also formed part of another study, on T cells of mothers and their children.

Material: blood. All receptors derive from a boy younger than 18 in good health.

The chain has TRBV28 and TRBJ2-7; D is possibly TRBD2 (5 bases). The CDR3 totals 14 residues. V was clipped by 5 bases and J by 12 bases, with 23 bases between them. In germline, CDR1 is MDHEN, CDR2 SYDVKM. The CDR3 sequence is CASSRDEGRTEVYF. For the CDR3, the DNA is TGTGCCAGCAGTAGAGACGAGGGCAGGACTGAAGTGTACTTC. The complete variable domain, with remaining parts taken from reference TRBV28 and TRBJ2-7, reads DVKVTQSSRYLVKRTGEKVFLECVQDMDHENMFWYRQDPGLGLRLIYFSYDVKMKEKGDIPEGYSVSREKKERFSLILESASTNQTSMYLCASSRDEGRTEVYFGPGTRLTVT.

The rearrangement uses TRBV7-2 and TRBJ2-5; 7 bases line up with TRBD2. The J call may be wrong; the DNA end is better matched by TRBJ2-1. Germline-derived CDR1 and CDR2 are SGHTA and FQGNSA. The CDR3 runs 13 residues. DNA of the CDR3: TGTGCCAGCAGCTTATTTGGGGGGGGTGAGCAGTTCTTC. Translated: CASSLFGGGEQFF.

This clonotype was seen only a few times. The chain recombines TRBV6-5 with TRBJ1-1, with 8 bases matching TRBD1. Germline lookup yields CDR1 MNHEY and CDR2 SVGAGI. The CDR3 has 16 amino acids. V lost 5 bases and J lost 0; bases outside the gene matches: 8. CDR3 sequence (DNA): TGTGCCAGCAGTACACGAAGGACAGGGATGAACACTGAAGCTTTCTTT. As protein: CASSTRRTGMNTEAFF.

The chain carries TRBV18 and TRBJ2-1, with TRBD2 matching 7 bases. The length of the CDR3 is 16 residues. The V and J ends lost 0 bases and 3 bases, in that order; junction bases with no gene match: 5. Germline loops: CDR1 KGHSH, CDR2 LQKENI. The CDR3 sequence is CASSPPSAGLYNEQFF. In nucleotides, the CDR3 is TGTGCCAGCTCACCACCTTCAGCGGGGCTCTACAATGAGCAGTTCTTC.

In regard to this clonotype: Sequence at one end of the junction differs from germline and may be a read error. Written as DNA, the CDR3 is TGCAGTGCTAATCTATACACCACCTACGAACAGTACTTC. Translation gives CSANLYTTYEQYF. This rearrangement joins TRBV20-1 to TRBJ2-7; no clear D. The length of the CDR3 is 13 residues. In germline, CDR1 is DFQATT, CDR2 SNEGSKA (reference sequence).

This clonotype came up a few times. The chain joins TRBV11-2 to TRBJ1-1; D call uncertain. The length of the CDR3 is 15 residues. The germline V gene has CDR1 SGHAT and CDR2 FQNNGV. Trimming stripped 0 bases from V and 1 base from J, with 9 bases between. Here the CDR3 reads CASSLDGLPNTEAFF. For the CDR3, the DNA is TGTGCCAGCAGCTTAGACGGTCTACCGAACACTGAAGCTTTCTTT. Filled out from reference TRBV11-2 and TRBJ1-1, the complete variable domain reads EAGVAQSPRYKIIEKRQSVAFWCNPISGHATLYWYQQILGQGPKLLIQFQNNGVVDDSQLPKDRFSAERLKGVDSTLKIQPAKLEDSAVYLCASSLDGLPNTEAFFGQGTRLTVV.

The chain has TRBV7-2 and TRBJ2-5, with TRBD2 matching over 8 bases. The ends lost 2 bases at V and 3 bases at J; junction bases unmatched: 2. Germline CDR1 SGHTA, CDR2 FQGNSA. The CDR3 spans 14 residues. The CDR3 spells CASSLRGRKETQYF. DNA of the CDR3: TGTGCCAGCAGCTTACGCGGGAGGAAAGAGACCCAGTACTTC.

This clonotype was recorded a few times. V and J are TRBV14 and TRBJ2-1; 10 nucleotides align to TRBD2. Germline loops: CDR1 SGHDN, CDR2 FVKESK. The CDR3 is 16 amino acids. V lost 1 base to trimming and J lost 7 bases; unmatched junction nucleotides: 7. The CDR3: CASSQGASGSQNEQFF. The CDR3 DNA sequence: TGTGCCAGCAGCCAAGGCGCTAGCGGGAGCCAGAATGAGCAGTTCTTC.

This clonotype was counted between two and nine times. The V and J genes are TRBV4-2 and TRBJ1-4, with a weak D call TRBD1 (5 bases). CDR3 length equals 13 residues. Per the germline V gene, CDR1 is LGHNA and CDR2 is YNFKEQ. Trimming removed 5 bases at V and 8 bases at J, with 12 bases between. The CDR3 spells CASSDYRQEKLFF. The CDR3 DNA is TGTGCCAGCAGCGACTACAGGCAGGAAAAACTGTTTTTT.

The V gene is TRBV20-1, the J gene TRBJ2-5; 7 bases map to TRBD2. The better agreement between TRBJ2-7 and the DNA end casts doubt on the J call. The CDR3 loop spans 14 amino acids. Germline CDR1 is DFQATT and CDR2 is SNEGSKA (reference sequence). CDR3 in DNA: TGCAGTGCTATTCCTAGCGGAGGGGCCTACGAGCAGTACTTC. Translated: CSAIPSGGAYEQYF.